This T cell receptor (beta chain) was identified during a study of blood T cell repertoires in COVID-19. Study summary: The study drew acute and convalescent COVID-19 samples from the United States, Italy and Spain.

This clone was detected only once. This CDR3 has 13 amino acids. Trimming removed 1 base from V and 7 bases from J, with 10 bases in between. Germline V gives CDR1 SGHTA, CDR2 FQGNSA. Sequencing was performed with immunoSEQ multiplex PCR; in TCRdb, only in-frame clones are kept and a portion is missing. The sample has fewer than 250,000 clones, roughly 80% seen once. The rearrangement links TRBV7-2 to TRBJ1-2, with D unresolved. The TCR comes from a woman in her 70s with acute or convalescent COVID-19. The sequenced sample consisted of peripheral blood. DNA for the CDR3: TGTGCCAGCAGCTTAGTGGAGGGCGGTGGCTACACCTTC. Protein sequence: CASSLVEGGGYTF.